This is a list of T cell receptor beta chains from one sample in a study of regulatory T cells in long-lasting Graves disease. TCRdb re-derived calls from the multiplex PCR reads in MiXCR, one entry per CDR3 protein. The repertoire includes roughly 500,000 distinct CDR3 sequences, roughly 15% of them detected once, and more than 15% sits in the top ten. These data were also filed under a second study, of T cells in Graves' hyperthyroidism and ophthalmopathy.

Material: peripheral blood mononuclear cells (PBMCs), obtained at new diagnosis, from a patient treated with antithyroid drugs. The receptor source for this set is a woman in her 50s with Graves disease. CDR3s include the opening cysteine and the closing phenylalanine or tryptophan. Fields, in order: J gene, D gene, V gene, clone size, CDR3 protein, CDR3 DNA. D genes are given only for firm matches. The listing skips clone size in some rows; elsewhere it reads once, few, many or a size class.

j_call: TRBJ2-7; d_call: -; v_call: TRBV5-1; clone_size: many; cdr3_aa: CASSESQGYEQYF; cdr3_nt: TGCGCCAGCAGCGAGTCACAGGGTTACGAGCAGTACTTC
j_call: TRBJ2-7; d_call: -; v_call: TRBV5-1; clone_size: many; cdr3_aa: CASSLGSGRGYEQYF; cdr3_nt: TGTGCCAGCAGCTTGGGGTCGGGAAGGGGCTACGAGCAGTACTTC
j_call: TRBJ1-2; d_call: TRBD1; v_call: TRBV7-9; clone_size: many; cdr3_aa: CASSLAGRGLGGYTF; cdr3_nt: TGTGCCAGCAGCTTAGCAGGCAGGGGGCTTGGAGGCTACACCTTC
j_call: TRBJ1-1; d_call: -; v_call: TRBV19; clone_size: few; cdr3_aa: CASTRQDSNTEAFF; cdr3_nt: TGTGCCAGTACCAGACAGGATTCGAACACTGAAGCTTTCTTT
j_call: TRBJ2-3; d_call: TRBD2; v_call: TRBV7-2; clone_size: few; cdr3_aa: CASSLRSGGSGRRYF; cdr3_nt: TGTGCCAGCAGCTTAAGGTCTGGCGGGAGCGGGAGAAGATATTTT
j_call: TRBJ2-1; d_call: TRBD2; v_call: TRBV29-1; clone_size: few; cdr3_aa: CSVGKGLAGGSEQFF; cdr3_nt: TGCAGCGTTGGGAAGGGGCTAGCGGGAGGGTCTGAGCAGTTCTTC
j_call: TRBJ1-5; d_call: -; v_call: TRBV2; clone_size: many; cdr3_aa: CASRGDNQPQHF; cdr3_nt: TGTGCCAGCAGGGGGGATAATCAGCCCCAGCATTTT
j_call: TRBJ1-4; d_call: -; v_call: TRBV2; clone_size: -; cdr3_aa: CASSERSATNEKLFF; cdr3_nt: TGTGCCAGCAGTGAGAGGTCTGCAACTAATGAAAAACTGTTTTTT
j_call: TRBJ1-3; d_call: -; v_call: TRBV19; clone_size: -; cdr3_aa: CASSPQAGTSGNTIYF; cdr3_nt: TGTGCCAGTAGTCCCCAGGCGGGGACCTCTGGAAACACCATATATTTT
j_call: TRBJ2-7; d_call: TRBD2; v_call: TRBV7-9; clone_size: -; cdr3_aa: CASSPNGLAGYEQYF; cdr3_nt: TGTGCCAGCAGTCCGAACGGACTAGCGGGATACGAGCAGTACTTC
j_call: TRBJ2-7; d_call: TRBD1; v_call: TRBV20-1; clone_size: many; cdr3_aa: CSVPGQGGYEQYF; cdr3_nt: TGCAGTGTGCCGGGACAGGGGGGCTACGAGCAGTACTTC
j_call: TRBJ2-7; d_call: -; v_call: TRBV5-4; clone_size: -; cdr3_aa: CASSPEGRIYEQYF; cdr3_nt: TGTGCCAGCAGCCCTGAGGGACGGATCTACGAGCAGTACTTC
j_call: TRBJ2-7; d_call: TRBD2; v_call: TRBV10-2; clone_size: few; cdr3_aa: CASRETSGRATRNEQYF; cdr3_nt: TGCGCCAGCAGAGAGACTAGCGGGAGGGCCACTAGGAACGAGCAGTACTTC
j_call: TRBJ1-5; d_call: -; v_call: TRBV3-1; clone_size: many; cdr3_aa: CASSQDRGNQPQHF; cdr3_nt: TGTGCCAGCAGCCAAGATCGAGGCAATCAGCCCCAGCATTTT
j_call: TRBJ2-2; d_call: -; v_call: TRBV28; clone_size: -; cdr3_aa: CASNSGVQQFTGELFF; cdr3_nt: TGTGCCAGCAATTCTGGGGTACAGCAATTCACCGGGGAGCTGTTTTTT
j_call: TRBJ2-5; d_call: -; v_call: TRBV19; clone_size: few; cdr3_aa: CASSTWTHQETQYF; cdr3_nt: TGTGCCAGTAGTACGTGGACGCATCAAGAGACCCAGTACTTC
j_call: TRBJ2-7; d_call: -; v_call: TRBV12-3/TRBV12-4; clone_size: many; cdr3_aa: CASSLVGLRSRGYEQYF; cdr3_nt: TGTGCCAGCAGTTTAGTAGGTTTAAGGTCTAGAGGCTACGAGCAGTACTTC
j_call: TRBJ2-1; d_call: -; v_call: TRBV20-1; clone_size: -; cdr3_aa: CSASPSLRVNYNEQFF; cdr3_nt: TGCAGTGCTAGTCCCAGCCTACGAGTGAACTACAATGAGCAGTTCTTC
j_call: TRBJ2-1; d_call: TRBD2; v_call: TRBV6-1; clone_size: -; cdr3_aa: CASSDPHGTSGNEQFF; cdr3_nt: TGTGCCAGCAGCGACCCCCATGGGACTAGCGGGAATGAGCAGTTCTTC
j_call: TRBJ1-2; d_call: TRBD1; v_call: TRBV30; clone_size: few; cdr3_aa: CAWSVQGASVGGYTF; cdr3_nt: TGTGCCTGGAGTGTACAGGGGGCCTCAGTAGGTGGCTACACCTTC
j_call: TRBJ2-7; d_call: TRBD1; v_call: TRBV9; clone_size: -; cdr3_aa: CASSEGLGQGTYEQYF; cdr3_nt: TGTGCCAGCAGCGAGGGCCTGGGACAGGGGACCTACGAGCAGTACTTC
j_call: TRBJ2-6; d_call: TRBD2; v_call: TRBV25-1; clone_size: -; cdr3_aa: CASSDSGGPSGANVLTF; cdr3_nt: TGTGCCAGCAGTGACTCGGGGGGACCCTCTGGGGCCAACGTCCTGACTTTC
j_call: TRBJ2-2; d_call: TRBD1; v_call: TRBV13; clone_size: few; cdr3_aa: CASSLAGTGYTGELFF; cdr3_nt: TGTGCCAGCAGCTTAGCCGGGACAGGGTACACCGGGGAGCTGTTTTTT
j_call: TRBJ2-5; d_call: TRBD2; v_call: TRBV3-1; clone_size: -; cdr3_aa: CASGPSGHIETQYF; cdr3_nt: TGTGCCAGCGGGCCTAGCGGGCATATAGAGACCCAGTACTTC
j_call: TRBJ2-7; d_call: -; v_call: TRBV28; clone_size: many; cdr3_aa: CASRQPGLGGAPYEQYF; cdr3_nt: TGTGCCAGCAGACAACCCGGGTTGGGGGGCGCCCCCTACGAGCAGTACTTC
j_call: TRBJ2-7; d_call: TRBD2; v_call: TRBV12-3/TRBV12-4; clone_size: many; cdr3_aa: CASSFGREGLYEQYF; cdr3_nt: TGTGCCAGCAGTTTCGGGCGGGAGGGCCTCTACGAGCAGTACTTC
j_call: TRBJ2-3; d_call: -; v_call: TRBV7-9; clone_size: few; cdr3_aa: CASSLELTRAYQDTQYF; cdr3_nt: TGTGCCAGCAGCTTAGAGTTGACTAGGGCTTACCAAGATACGCAGTATTTT
j_call: TRBJ2-6; d_call: TRBD2; v_call: TRBV3-1; clone_size: many; cdr3_aa: CASSQIGLAVAGANVLTF; cdr3_nt: TGTGCCAGCAGCCAGATTGGACTAGCAGTCGCTGGGGCCAACGTCCTGACTTTC
j_call: TRBJ2-1; d_call: TRBD1; v_call: TRBV19; clone_size: -; cdr3_aa: CASSIEGAGYNEQFF; cdr3_nt: TGTGCCAGTAGTATTGAGGGGGCGGGCTACAATGAGCAGTTCTTC
j_call: TRBJ1-2; d_call: -; v_call: TRBV29-1; clone_size: few; cdr3_aa: CSGTDRTGGYTF; cdr3_nt: TGCAGCGGAACCGACAGGACTGGTGGCTACACCTTC
j_call: TRBJ2-5; d_call: TRBD2; v_call: TRBV20-1; clone_size: few; cdr3_aa: CATSGPQETQYF; cdr3_nt: TGCGCCACTAGCGGGCCCCAAGAGACCCAGTACTTC
j_call: TRBJ1-1; d_call: -; v_call: TRBV18; clone_size: -; cdr3_aa: CASSPLDSNTEAFF; cdr3_nt: TGTGCCAGCTCACCATTGGACAGCAACACTGAAGCTTTCTTT
j_call: TRBJ1-2; d_call: -; v_call: TRBV7-3; clone_size: -; cdr3_aa: CASSLRQKNYGYTF; cdr3_nt: TGTGCCAGCAGCTTAAGGCAGAAGAACTATGGCTACACCTTC
j_call: TRBJ1-1; d_call: -; v_call: TRBV12-3/TRBV12-4; clone_size: many; cdr3_aa: CASIFGVGSGTEAFF; cdr3_nt: TGTGCCAGCATCTTTGGGGTGGGCTCGGGCACTGAAGCTTTCTTT
j_call: TRBJ2-1; d_call: -; v_call: TRBV20-1; clone_size: few; cdr3_aa: CSARASSGGPIYNEQFF; cdr3_nt: TGCAGTGCTAGAGCTAGCTCCGGGGGGCCTATCTACAATGAGCAGTTCTTC
j_call: TRBJ1-1; d_call: TRBD1; v_call: TRBV5-1; clone_size: many; cdr3_aa: CASSRDRLNTEAFF; cdr3_nt: TGTGCCAGCAGCCGGGACAGGTTGAACACTGAAGCTTTCTTT
j_call: TRBJ2-7; d_call: TRBD2; v_call: TRBV28; clone_size: many; cdr3_aa: CASSLTSGRVYEQYF; cdr3_nt: TGTGCCAGCAGTCTAACTAGCGGGAGGGTATACGAGCAGTACTTC
j_call: TRBJ1-2; d_call: -; v_call: TRBV12-3/TRBV12-4; clone_size: many; cdr3_aa: CASSPFRGGGNYGYTF; cdr3_nt: TGTGCCAGCAGTCCCTTTCGCGGGGGAGGTAACTATGGCTACACCTTC
j_call: TRBJ2-2; d_call: -; v_call: TRBV18; clone_size: few; cdr3_aa: CASSPPTVSGELFF; cdr3_nt: TGTGCCAGCTCGCCACCGACGGTATCCGGGGAGCTGTTTTTT
j_call: TRBJ2-3; d_call: TRBD2; v_call: TRBV5-4; clone_size: few; cdr3_aa: CASSHGLGTKDTQYF; cdr3_nt: TGTGCCAGCAGCCACGGACTAGGAACTAAAGATACGCAGTATTTT
j_call: TRBJ2-2; d_call: -; v_call: TRBV12-3/TRBV12-4; clone_size: many; cdr3_aa: CASSLGRAGGELFF; cdr3_nt: TGTGCCAGCAGTTTAGGCAGGGCGGGCGGGGAGCTGTTTTTT
j_call: TRBJ1-2; d_call: TRBD1; v_call: TRBV19; clone_size: few; cdr3_aa: CASSMTGINYGYTF; cdr3_nt: TGTGCCAGTAGTATGACAGGGATTAACTATGGCTACACCTTC
j_call: TRBJ2-7; d_call: TRBD2; v_call: TRBV28; clone_size: few; cdr3_aa: CASSPGTSGRFGEQYF; cdr3_nt: TGTGCCAGCAGTCCCGGGACTAGCGGGAGATTTGGCGAGCAGTACTTC
j_call: TRBJ1-1; d_call: -; v_call: TRBV7-3; clone_size: many; cdr3_aa: CASREYMNTEAFF; cdr3_nt: TGTGCCAGCAGAGAGTACATGAACACTGAAGCTTTCTTT